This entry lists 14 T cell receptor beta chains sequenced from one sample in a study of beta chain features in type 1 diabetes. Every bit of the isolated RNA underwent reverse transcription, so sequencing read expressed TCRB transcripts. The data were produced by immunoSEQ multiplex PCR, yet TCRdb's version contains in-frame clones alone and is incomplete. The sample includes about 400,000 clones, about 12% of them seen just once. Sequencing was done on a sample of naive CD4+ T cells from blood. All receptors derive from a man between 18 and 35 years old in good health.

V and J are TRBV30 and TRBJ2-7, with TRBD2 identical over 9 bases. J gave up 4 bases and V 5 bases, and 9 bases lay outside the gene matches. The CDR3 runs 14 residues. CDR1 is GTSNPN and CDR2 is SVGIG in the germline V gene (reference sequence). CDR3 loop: CAWDSLAGPYEQYF. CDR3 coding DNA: TGTGCCTGGGATTCGCTAGCGGGACCTTACGAGCAGTACTTC.

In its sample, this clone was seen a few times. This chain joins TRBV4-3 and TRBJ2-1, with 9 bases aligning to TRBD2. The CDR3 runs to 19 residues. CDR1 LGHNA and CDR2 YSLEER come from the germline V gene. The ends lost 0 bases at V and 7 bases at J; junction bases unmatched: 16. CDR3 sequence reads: CASSQDDLLAGYYVNEQFF. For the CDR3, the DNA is TGCGCCAGCAGCCAAGATGATCTCCTAGCGGGATATTATGTAAATGAGCAGTTCTTC.

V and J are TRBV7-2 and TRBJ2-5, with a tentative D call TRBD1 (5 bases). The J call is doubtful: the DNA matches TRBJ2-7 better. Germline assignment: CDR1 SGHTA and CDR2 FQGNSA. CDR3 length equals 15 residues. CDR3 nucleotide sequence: TGTGCCAGCAGCTTAGCCCAGGGTTCGGCCTACGAGCAGTACTTC. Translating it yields CASSLAQGSAYEQYF.

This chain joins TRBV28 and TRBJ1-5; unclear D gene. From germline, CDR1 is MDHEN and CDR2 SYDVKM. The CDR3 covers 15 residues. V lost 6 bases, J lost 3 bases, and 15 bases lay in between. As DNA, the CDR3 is TGTGCCAGCAGCCCATTACGGGGTACCAATCAGCCCCAGCATTTT. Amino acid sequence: CASSPLRGTNQPQHF.

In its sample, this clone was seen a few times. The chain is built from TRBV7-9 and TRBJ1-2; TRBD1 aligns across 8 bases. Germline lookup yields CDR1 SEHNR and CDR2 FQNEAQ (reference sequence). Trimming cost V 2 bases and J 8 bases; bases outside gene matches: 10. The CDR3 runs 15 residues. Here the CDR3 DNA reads TGTGCCAGCAGCTTACCTGGACAGGGTTTAGGAGGCTACACCTTC. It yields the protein CASSLPGQGLGGYTF.

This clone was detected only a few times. CDR3 DNA sequence: TGTGCCAGCAGCTTATGGGGGGGCCAAAACATTCAGTACTTC. Translation: CASSLWGGQNIQYF. This chain connects TRBV7-2 to TRBJ2-4, with a possible D match to TRBD2 (7 bases). Trimming took 2 bases from V and 5 from J, leaving 10 bases between them. This CDR3 is built from 14 residues. Germline CDR1 is SGHTA and CDR2 is FQGNSA.

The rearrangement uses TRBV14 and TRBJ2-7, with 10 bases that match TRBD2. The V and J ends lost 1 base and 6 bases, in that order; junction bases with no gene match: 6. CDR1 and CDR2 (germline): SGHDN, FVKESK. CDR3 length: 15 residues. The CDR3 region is CASSQVLASGSEQYF. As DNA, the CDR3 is TGTGCCAGCAGCCAAGTGTTGGCTAGCGGGAGCGAGCAGTACTTC.

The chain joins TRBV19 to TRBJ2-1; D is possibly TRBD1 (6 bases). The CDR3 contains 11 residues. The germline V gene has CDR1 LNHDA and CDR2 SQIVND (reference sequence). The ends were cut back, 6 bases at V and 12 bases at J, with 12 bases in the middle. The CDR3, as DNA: TGTGCCAGTAGAAACAGGGTAGCGCAGTTCTTC. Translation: CASRNRVAQFF.

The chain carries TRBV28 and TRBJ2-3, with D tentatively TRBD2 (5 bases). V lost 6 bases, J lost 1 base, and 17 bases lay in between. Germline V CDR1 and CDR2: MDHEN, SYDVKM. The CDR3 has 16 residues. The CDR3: CASRPHSGRGTDTQYF. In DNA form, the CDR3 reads TGTGCCAGCAGACCTCACTCGGGAAGGGGCACAGATACGCAGTATTTT. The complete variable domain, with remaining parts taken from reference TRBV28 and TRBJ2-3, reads DVKVTQSSRYLVKRTGEKVFLECVQDMDHENMFWYRQDPGLGLRLIYFSYDVKMKEKGDIPEGYSVSREKKERFSLILESASTNQTSMYLCASRPHSGRGTDTQYFGPGTRLTVL.

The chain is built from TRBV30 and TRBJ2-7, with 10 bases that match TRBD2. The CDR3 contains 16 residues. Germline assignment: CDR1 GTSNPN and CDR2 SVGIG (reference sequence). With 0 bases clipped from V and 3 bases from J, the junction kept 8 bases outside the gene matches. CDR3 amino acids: CAWSVKLAGFLYEQYF. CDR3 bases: TGTGCCTGGAGTGTAAAACTAGCGGGATTCCTCTACGAGCAGTACTTC. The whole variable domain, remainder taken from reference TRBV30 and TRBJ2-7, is SQTIHQWPATLVQPVGSPLSLECTVEGTSNPNLYWYRQAAGRGLQLLFYSVGIGQISSEVPQNLSASRPQDRQFILSSKKLLLSDSGFYLCAWSVKLAGFLYEQYFGPGTRLTVT.

CDR3 DNA sequence: TGTGCCAGCAGCTTGGTCAGATCCACCGGGGAGCTGTTTTTT. Its protein product is CASSLVRSTGELFF. This rearrangement joins TRBV5-6 to TRBJ2-2, with D uncertain. This CDR3 has 14 amino acids. CDR1 and CDR2 (germline): SGHDT, YYEEEE. The V end was cut by 0 bases, the J end by 4 bases, with 7 bases between.

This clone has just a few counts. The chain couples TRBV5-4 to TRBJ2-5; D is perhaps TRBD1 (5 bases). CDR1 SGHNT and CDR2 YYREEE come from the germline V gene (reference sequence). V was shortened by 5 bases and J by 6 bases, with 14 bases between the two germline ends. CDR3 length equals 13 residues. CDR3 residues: CASRLPGRKTQYF. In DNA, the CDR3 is TGTGCCAGCAGATTGCCAGGGCGAAAGACCCAGTACTTC.

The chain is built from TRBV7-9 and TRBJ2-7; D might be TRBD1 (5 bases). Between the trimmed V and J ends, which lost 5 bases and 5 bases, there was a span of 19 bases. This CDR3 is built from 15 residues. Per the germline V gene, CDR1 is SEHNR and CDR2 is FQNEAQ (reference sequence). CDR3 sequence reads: CASSPRVGQVHEQYF. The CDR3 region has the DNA TGTGCCAGCAGCCCTAGGGTGGGGCAGGTCCACGAGCAGTACTTC. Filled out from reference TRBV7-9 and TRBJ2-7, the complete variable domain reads DTGVSQNPRHKITKRGQNVTFRCDPISEHNRLYWYRQTLGQGPEFLTYFQNEAQLEKSRLLSDRFSAERPKGSFSTLEIQRTEQGDSAMYLCASSPRVGQVHEQYFGPGTRLTVT.

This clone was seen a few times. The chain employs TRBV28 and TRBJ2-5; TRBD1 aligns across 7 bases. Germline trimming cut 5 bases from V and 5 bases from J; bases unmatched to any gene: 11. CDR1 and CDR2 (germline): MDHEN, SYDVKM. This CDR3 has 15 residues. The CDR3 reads CASSIQTGQGETQYF. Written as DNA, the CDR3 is TGTGCCAGCAGTATCCAGACAGGGCAAGGGGAGACCCAGTACTTC.